Following are 27 T cell receptor beta chains from one sample sequenced in a study of cytomegalovirus exposure and HLA in healthy donors. Sequencing used immunoSEQ multiplex PCR; TCRdb keeps in-frame clones, though not all of them. The sample consists of some 98,000 clones, roughly 84% of them appearing once. The sequenced sample was PBMCs. The source of these receptors is a man between 18 and 29 years old in good health and CMV-seropositive.

Written as DNA, the CDR3 is TGTGCCAGCAGCTTAGAAGAACAGGGGGGCTACGAGCAGTACTTC. Translation: CASSLEEQGGYEQYF. The chain couples TRBV7-2 to TRBJ2-7, with 8 bases fitting TRBD1. Germline CDR1 and CDR2: SGHTA and FQGNSA. V was clipped by 1 base and J by 3 bases; unmatched bases: 5. The CDR3 is made up of 15 amino acids.

The chain is built from TRBV6-1 and TRBJ1-6, with D perhaps TRBD1 (5 bases). This CDR3 has 14 residues. CDR1 is MNHNS and CDR2 is SASEGT in the germline V gene. V gave up 7 bases and J gave up 9 bases, with 16 bases separating them. This CDR3 reads CASISGQGGSPLHF. CDR3 nucleotide sequence: TGTGCCAGCATTTCGGGGCAGGGAGGTTCACCCCTCCACTTT.

The CDR3 DNA is TGTGCCAGCACCATGAACTTAATGGGCACAGATACGCAGTATTTT. Translating gives CASTMNLMGTDTQYF. The chain recombines TRBV27 with TRBJ2-3, with D hard to call. This CDR3 spans 15 amino acids. Germline V gene data show CDR1 as MNHEY and CDR2 as SMNVEV (reference sequence). V lost 7 bases and J lost 1, with 15 bases in between.

The chain joins TRBV14 to TRBJ1-2; D is unresolved. This CDR3 has 13 residues. Germline CDR1 reads SGHDN; CDR2 reads FVKESK. V gave up 3 bases and J gave up 7 bases, with 12 bases separating them. The CDR3 DNA sequence: TGTGCCAGCAGCCATGACCCGAGGCGTGGCTACACCTTC. It is translated as CASSHDPRRGYTF.

V usage is TRBV7-9 and J usage is TRBJ1-1, with a tentative D call TRBD1 (5 bases). V lost 5 bases, J lost 7 bases, and 11 bases lay in between. The CDR3 consists of 12 residues. The germline V gene encodes CDR1 SEHNR and CDR2 FQNEAQ (reference sequence). The CDR3 sequence: CASSGDSYEAFF. The CDR3 region has the DNA TGTGCCAGCAGCGGAGACAGTTATGAAGCTTTCTTT.

This chain connects TRBV5-1 to TRBJ1-2, with 8 bases matching TRBD1. Germline V gene lookup returns CDR1 SGHRS and CDR2 YFSETQ. The ends lost 1 base at V and 6 bases at J; junction bases unmatched: 29. CDR3 length: 22 residues. CDR3 loop: CASSLYSPKDERGTDRGNGYTF. The CDR3 nucleotides are TGCGCCAGCAGCTTGTATTCTCCGAAGGACGAAAGGGGGACCGACAGGGGAAATGGCTACACCTTC.

The chain has TRBV5-1 and TRBJ2-1; possible D gene TRBD2, 8 bases. The CDR3 consists of 12 residues. Germline CDR1 and CDR2: SGHRS and YFSETQ. CDR3 in amino acids: CSEGGGGNEQFF. CDR3 coding DNA: TGCTCCGAAGGGGGCGGGGGGAATGAGCAGTTCTTC.

This rearrangement joins TRBV5-5 to TRBJ1-4; D not resolved. Germline CDR1 reads SGHKS; CDR2 reads YYEKEE (reference sequence). CDR3 length: 15 amino acids. V was cut by 1 base and J by 7 bases, with 14 bases left in between. The CDR3 coding sequence is TGTGCCAGCAGCTTGTTGGGTGGGCTCGGTGAAAAACTGTTTTTT. This codes for CASSLLGGLGEKLFF.

The genes are TRBV5-4 and TRBJ2-6; D not certain. The CDR3 contains 14 residues. Trimming removed 2 bases from V and 4 bases from J, with 7 bases in between. Germline-derived CDR1 and CDR2 are SGHNT and YYREEE (reference sequence). The CDR3, as DNA: TGTGCCAGCAGCTTCGGGTCCGGGGCCAACGTCCTGACTTTC. Protein sequence: CASSFGSGANVLTF.

This clone occurred once. This chain joins TRBV21-1 and TRBJ1-5. TRBV21-1 is described as a pseudogene. The CDR3 spans 16 residues. In DNA form, the CDR3 reads TGTGCCAGCAGCAATACGCCGGGTCCCTCTTATCAGCCCCAGCATTTT. Protein sequence: CASSNTPGPSYQPQHF.

The chain employs TRBV19 and TRBJ1-5; D not certain. The CDR3 has 15 residues. The germline V gene has CDR1 LNHDA and CDR2 SQIVND (reference sequence). Trimming left V 10 bases short and J 3 bases short, with 19 bases between. CDR3 sequence: CATLWSGSANQPQHF. The CDR3 coding sequence is TGTGCCACCCTCTGGAGCGGGTCTGCCAATCAGCCCCAGCATTTT.

This CDR3 reads CASSQDRDSNQPQHF. The CDR3 DNA is TGTGCCAGCAGTCAGGACAGGGATAGCAATCAGCCCCAGCATTTT. This chain links TRBV7-2 with TRBJ1-5; 8 bases map to TRBD1. This CDR3 comprises 15 residues. CDR1 SGHTA and CDR2 FQGNSA come from the germline V gene. With 6 bases clipped from V and 0 bases from J, the junction kept 4 bases outside the gene matches.

The rearrangement joins TRBV4-2 to TRBJ2-2, with 12 nucleotides matching TRBD2. The CDR3 sequence is 20 residues long. From germline, CDR1 is LGHNA and CDR2 YNFKEQ. Trimming at V came to 0 bases and at J to 5 bases, leaving 13 bases not matched to a gene. This CDR3 reads CASSQEGGLAGGPRTGELFF. For the CDR3, the DNA is TGTGCCAGCAGCCAAGAGGGAGGGCTAGCGGGGGGGCCGAGGACCGGGGAGCTGTTTTTT.

There are a few counts of this clone. V gene TRBV7-2 combines with J gene TRBJ2-7; 8 nucleotides agree with TRBD2. CDR3 length equals 15 residues. Germline CDR1 and CDR2: SGHTA and FQGNSA. V shed 4 bases, J shed 1 base, and the junction held 6 bases outside the gene matches. For the CDR3, the DNA is TGTGCCAGCAGCTATAGCGGGACTGGTTCCTACGAGCAGTACTTC. It codes for CASSYSGTGSYEQYF.

V usage is TRBV5-1 and J usage is TRBJ2-7, with D unclear. Deletions cut 0 bases from V and 1 base from J, with 5 bases between. The CDR3 loop spans 13 amino acids. From germline, CDR1 is SGHRS and CDR2 YFSETQ. This chain's CDR3 is CASSLDISYEQYF. CDR3 nucleotide sequence: TGCGCCAGCAGCTTGGACATTTCCTACGAGCAGTACTTC.

CDR3 amino acids: CASSLGWDRVSEKLFF. CDR3 DNA: TGTGCCAGCAGCTTAGGGTGGGACAGGGTTAGCGAAAAACTGTTTTTT. J is TRBJ1-4 and V is TRBV7-8; TRBD1 aligns across 9 bases. Trimming at V came to 1 base and at J to 8 bases, leaving 8 bases not matched to a gene. This CDR3 has 16 residues. Germline loops: CDR1 SGHVS, CDR2 FQNEAQ.

This chain uses TRBV7-9 with TRBJ2-4; possibly TRBD1 for D (5 bases). The ends were cut back, 1 base at V and 4 bases at J, with 8 bases in the middle. The CDR3 sequence is 14 residues long. In germline, CDR1 is SEHNR, CDR2 FQNEAQ (reference sequence). Here the CDR3 reads CASSLGTSKNIQYF. The CDR3 DNA reads as TGTGCCAGCAGCTTAGGGACATCAAAAAACATTCAGTACTTC.

This sequence joins TRBV9 and TRBJ1-6; 7 bases fit TRBD1. After removal of 3 bases from V and 6 bases from J, the junction contained 12 bases not matched to a gene. CDR1 and CDR2 (germline): SGDLS, YYNGEE. The CDR3 totals 17 residues. The DNA for the CDR3 is TGTGCCAGCAGCGCGGATAGGAGACAGGGTGGTAATTCACCCCTCCACTTT. This codes for CASSADRRQGGNSPLHF.

The gene calls are TRBV5-1 and TRBJ2-1; the D gene is possibly TRBD1 (7 bases). Germline assignment: CDR1 SGHRS and CDR2 YFSETQ. Trimming removed 2 bases at V and 7 bases at J, with 13 bases between. The CDR3 has 14 residues. The CDR3 region has the DNA TGCGCCAGCAGCTTCCAGGGGGGAAGGAATGAGCAGTTCTTC. It codes for CASSFQGGRNEQFF.

The gene calls are TRBV7-3 and TRBJ2-1, with 10 bases fitting TRBD2. This CDR3 spans 14 amino acids. The germline CDR1 and CDR2 sequences are SGHTA and FQGTGA. Trimming cost V 5 bases and J 3 bases; bases outside gene matches: 1. The CDR3 loop reads CASSTSGNYNEQFF. The CDR3 bases are TGTGCCAGCAGCACTAGCGGGAACTACAATGAGCAGTTCTTC.

This clone has more than one count but fewer than ten. This chain connects TRBV27 to TRBJ2-7; TRBD2 aligns across 10 bases. The CDR3 is 15 residues long. V dropped 2 bases and J dropped 1; count of bases not matched to a gene: 2. Germline V gene sequence: CDR1 MNHEY, CDR2 SMNVEV (reference sequence). The CDR3 region is CASSLVSGRSYEQYF. The CDR3 DNA is TGTGCCAGCAGTTTAGTTAGCGGGAGGTCCTACGAGCAGTACTTC.

This clone was seen a handful of times. The chain couples TRBV2 to TRBJ2-3, with 8 bases identical to TRBD2. CDR1 and CDR2 (germline): SNHLY, FYNNEI. The CDR3 is 17 amino acids. V shed 4 bases and J 0 bases; nucleotides not matched to a gene: 9. CDR3 DNA: TGTGCCAGCAGTGTTCTTCGGGGGGGTCCGAGCACAGATACGCAGTATTTT. This sequence encodes CASSVLRGGPSTDTQYF. Supplemented by reference TRBV2 and TRBJ2-3, the full variable domain reads EPEVTQTPSHQVTQMGQEVILRCVPISNHLYFYWYRQILGQKVEFLVSFYNNEISEKSEIFDDQFSVERPDGSNFTLKIRSTKLEDSAMYFCASSVLRGGPSTDTQYFGPGTRLTVL.

The J gene is TRBJ2-3, the V gene TRBV2, with 9 bases fitting TRBD2. Germline lookup yields CDR1 SNHLY and CDR2 FYNNEI. This CDR3 comprises 15 residues. Trimming cost V 5 bases and J 1 base; bases outside gene matches: 4. The CDR3 here is CASSPEREGTDTQYF. CDR3 bases: TGTGCCAGCAGTCCAGAGCGGGAGGGCACAGATACGCAGTATTTT.

CDR3 nucleotides: TGTGCCAGCTCACCAATTCGAACTAGCGGGGGGCAAGAGACCCAGTACTTC. This translates into CASSPIRTSGGQETQYF. The V call is TRBV18, the J call TRBJ2-5, with 12 bases aligning to TRBD2. The J segment lost 2 bases and the V segment lost 2 bases, leaving 6 bases of the junction unmatched. Per the germline V gene, CDR1 is KGHSH and CDR2 is LQKENI. CDR3 length: 17 amino acids.

This clone has a handful of counts. V and J are TRBV7-8 and TRBJ2-1; D is perhaps TRBD1 (6 bases). Between the trimmed V and J ends, which lost 1 base and 10 bases, there was a span of 11 bases. Germline CDR1 is SGHVS and CDR2 is FQNEAQ. The CDR3 totals 13 residues. Here the CDR3 DNA reads TGTGCCAGCAGCTTAGTTGGGGGCTGGGAGCAGTTCTTC. It translates to CASSLVGGWEQFF.

The V and J genes are TRBV13 and TRBJ2-6, with 7 bases aligning to TRBD2. The CDR3 loop spans 18 amino acids. V was clipped by 5 bases and J by 0 bases; unmatched bases: 10. Germline-derived CDR1 and CDR2 are PRHDT and FYEKMQ (reference sequence). This CDR3 is CASSPELAGLSGANVLTF. The CDR3 DNA reads as TGTGCCAGCAGCCCAGAATTAGCGGGCCTCTCTGGGGCCAACGTCCTGACTTTC.

The V call is TRBV5-5, the J call TRBJ1-2, with TRBD1 as a possible D gene (6 bases). The V and J ends lost 6 bases and 8 bases respectively, with 14 bases between them. The CDR3 loop spans 12 amino acids. CDR1 is SGHKS, CDR2 YYEKEE, per germline (reference sequence). DNA for the CDR3: TGTGCCAGCAACTTACAGGGTAAGGGCTACACCTTC. This gives the protein CASNLQGKGYTF.